The present T cell receptor (beta chain) was sequenced within a study of blood T cell repertoires in COVID-19. Study at large: PBMCs, B-cell-depleted T cells, or T cells provided the cDNA or gDNA that made up the material.

Germline V gene lookup returns CDR1 SGHDN and CDR2 FVKESK. The CDR3 spans 15 residues. V lost 4 bases and J lost 0, with 13 bases in between. As originally analysed: Cell counts per sample came from amplifying reference gene primers. This table comes from immunoSEQ multiplex PCR, and its TCRdb copy is limited to in-frame clones, with some not included. Clonal size and the V and J genes are those of that table, whereas D and trimming came from the DNA. There are a few hundred thousand clones in the sample; around 87% occur only once, and 1.3% lies in the top ten. The count of this clone is one. V is TRBV14 and J is TRBJ2-7; possibly TRBD1 for D (6 bases). The sequence derives from a man aged 25-45 years who had recovered from COVID-19. The sample taken for sequencing was PBMCs or T cells enriched from blood (not recorded which). DNA of the CDR3: TGTGCCAGCAGCCTTATAACAGGGACCTCCTACGAGCAGTACTTC. This gives the protein CASSLITGTSYEQYF.